This T cell receptor (beta chain) was recorded in a study of cytomegalovirus exposure and HLA in healthy donors. Notes on the study in general: The study listed roughly 160 cytomegalovirus-associated TCR beta chains.

With respect to this clone: As yet, its antigen is unknown.

Trimming stripped 3 bases from V and 7 bases from J, with 15 bases between. In germline, CDR1 is LNHDA, CDR2 SQIVND (reference sequence). The CDR3 contains 14 residues. The primer mix had 60 Vbeta and 13 Jbeta primers. Per the original data handling: A later analysis counted approximately 80 million unique TCR beta chains, some 12 million shared. Data came from immunoSEQ multiplex PCR; TCRdb stores just in-frame clones and leaves some out. V, J and clone size are taken as reported in that table, and D and trimming were inferred from the DNA itself. The data show roughly 150,000 clones, roughly three quarters seen once.

Sequencing was performed on PBMCs. The rearrangement joins TRBV19 to TRBJ1-2; possible D gene TRBD1, 5 bases. This TCR came from a woman in her thirties or forties in good health and CMV-seropositive. As DNA, the CDR3 is TGTGCCAGTAGTATTCCCCAGGGTTCGGTTGGCTACACCTTC. Translated, it gives CASSIPQGSVGYTF.